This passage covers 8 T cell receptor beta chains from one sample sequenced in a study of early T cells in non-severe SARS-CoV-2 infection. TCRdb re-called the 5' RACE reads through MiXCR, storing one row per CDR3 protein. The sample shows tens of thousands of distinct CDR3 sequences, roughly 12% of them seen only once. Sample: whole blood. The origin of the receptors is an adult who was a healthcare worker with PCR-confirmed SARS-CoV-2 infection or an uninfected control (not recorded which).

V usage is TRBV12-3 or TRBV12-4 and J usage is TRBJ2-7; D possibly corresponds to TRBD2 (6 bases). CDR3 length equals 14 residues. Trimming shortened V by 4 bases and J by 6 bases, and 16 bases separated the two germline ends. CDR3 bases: TGTGCCAGCAGTTACCCGGGGTTGGAGGGCGAGCAGTACTTC. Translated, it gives CASSYPGLEGEQYF.

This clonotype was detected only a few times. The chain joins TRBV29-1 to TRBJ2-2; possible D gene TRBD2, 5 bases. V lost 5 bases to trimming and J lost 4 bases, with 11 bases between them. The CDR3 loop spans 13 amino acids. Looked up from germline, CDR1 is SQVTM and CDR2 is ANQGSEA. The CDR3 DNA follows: TGCAGCGTTAGAAGCGGACCCACCGGGGAGCTGTTTTTT. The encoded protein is CSVRSGPTGELFF.

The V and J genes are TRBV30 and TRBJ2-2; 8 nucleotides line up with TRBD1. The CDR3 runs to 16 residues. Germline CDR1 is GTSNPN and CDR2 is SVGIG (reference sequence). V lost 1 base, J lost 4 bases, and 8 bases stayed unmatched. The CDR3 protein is CAWSDPRDRLTGELFF. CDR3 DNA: TGTGCCTGGAGTGACCCCCGGGACAGGCTCACCGGGGAGCTGTTTTTT.

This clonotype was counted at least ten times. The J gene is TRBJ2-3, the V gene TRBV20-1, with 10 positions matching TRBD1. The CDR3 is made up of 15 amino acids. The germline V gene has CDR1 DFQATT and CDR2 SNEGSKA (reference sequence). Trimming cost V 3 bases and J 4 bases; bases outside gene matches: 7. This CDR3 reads CSARPRDRGPDTQYF. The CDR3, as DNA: TGCAGTGCTAGGCCCCGGGACAGGGGCCCAGATACGCAGTATTTT.

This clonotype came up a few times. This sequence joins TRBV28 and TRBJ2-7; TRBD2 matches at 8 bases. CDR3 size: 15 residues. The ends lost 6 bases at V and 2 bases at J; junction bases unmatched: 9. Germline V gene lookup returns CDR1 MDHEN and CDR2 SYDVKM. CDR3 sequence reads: CASSPGGRATYEQYF. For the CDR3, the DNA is TGTGCCAGCAGCCCGGGGGGGCGGGCCACCTACGAGCAGTACTTC.

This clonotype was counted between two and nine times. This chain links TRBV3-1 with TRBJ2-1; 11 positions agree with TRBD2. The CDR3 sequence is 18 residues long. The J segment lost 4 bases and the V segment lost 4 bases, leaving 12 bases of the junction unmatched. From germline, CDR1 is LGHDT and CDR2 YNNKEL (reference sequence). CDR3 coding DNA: TGTGCCAGCAGCCCCAAAAGGAGACTAGCGGGGATTTACAATGAGCAGTTCTTC. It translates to CASSPKRRLAGIYNEQFF.

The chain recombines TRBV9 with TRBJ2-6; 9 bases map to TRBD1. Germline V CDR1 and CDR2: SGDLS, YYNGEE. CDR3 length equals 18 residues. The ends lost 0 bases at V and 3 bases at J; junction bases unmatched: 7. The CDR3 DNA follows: TGTGCCAGCAGCGTAGCTCTGGGACAGGGATATGGGGCCAACGTCCTGACTTTC. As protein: CASSVALGQGYGANVLTF.

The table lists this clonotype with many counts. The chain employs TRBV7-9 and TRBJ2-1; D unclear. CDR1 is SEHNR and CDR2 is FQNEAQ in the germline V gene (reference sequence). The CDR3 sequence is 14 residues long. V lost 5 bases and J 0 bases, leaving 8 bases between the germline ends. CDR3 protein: CASSQSTSYNEQFF. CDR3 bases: TGTGCCAGCAGCCAATCCACCTCCTACAATGAGCAGTTCTTC.